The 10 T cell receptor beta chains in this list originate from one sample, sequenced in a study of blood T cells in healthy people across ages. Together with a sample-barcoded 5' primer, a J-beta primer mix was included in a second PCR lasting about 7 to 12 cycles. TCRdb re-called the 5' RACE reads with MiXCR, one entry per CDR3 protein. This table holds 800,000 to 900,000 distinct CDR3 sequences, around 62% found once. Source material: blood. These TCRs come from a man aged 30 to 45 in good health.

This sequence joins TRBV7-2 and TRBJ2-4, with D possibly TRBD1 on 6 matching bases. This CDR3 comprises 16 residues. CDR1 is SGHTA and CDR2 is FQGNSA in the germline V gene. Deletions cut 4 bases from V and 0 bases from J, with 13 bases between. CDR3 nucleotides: TGTGCCAGCAGCTCAGGACAGAGTTCAGCCAAAAACATTCAGTACTTC. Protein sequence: CASSSGQSSAKNIQYF. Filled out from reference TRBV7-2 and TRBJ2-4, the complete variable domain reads GAGVSQSPSNKVTEKGKDVELRCDPISGHTALYWYRQSLGQGLEFLIYFQGNSAPDKSGLPSDRFSAERTGGSVSTLTIQRTQQEDSAVYLCASSSGQSSAKNIQYFGAGTRLSVL.

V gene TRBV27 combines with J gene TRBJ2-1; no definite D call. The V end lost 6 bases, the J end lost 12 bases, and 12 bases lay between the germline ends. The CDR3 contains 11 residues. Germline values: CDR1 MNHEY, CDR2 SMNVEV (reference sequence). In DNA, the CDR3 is TGTGCCAGCAGCGAAGGGTCCGGGCAGTTCTTC. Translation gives CASSEGSGQFF.

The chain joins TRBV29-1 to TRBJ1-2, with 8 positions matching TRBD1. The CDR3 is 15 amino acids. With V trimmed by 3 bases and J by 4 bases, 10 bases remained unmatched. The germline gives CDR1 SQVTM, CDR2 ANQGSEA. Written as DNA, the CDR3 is TGCAGCGTTGAGTTCCTGGGACAGGTCCTCTATGGCTACACCTTC. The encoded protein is CSVEFLGQVLYGYTF.

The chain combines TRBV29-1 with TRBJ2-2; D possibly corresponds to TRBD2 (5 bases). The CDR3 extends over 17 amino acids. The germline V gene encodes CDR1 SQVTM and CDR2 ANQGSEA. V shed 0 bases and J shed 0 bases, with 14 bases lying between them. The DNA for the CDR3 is TGCAGCGTTGAAGAAGGAGGACGAACCGCGAACACCGGGGAGCTGTTTTTT. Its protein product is CSVEEGGRTANTGELFF.

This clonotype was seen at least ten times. CDR3 protein: CASSYSSTAYNSPLHF. As DNA, the CDR3 is TGTGCCAGCAGTTACTCGTCGACAGCCTATAATTCACCCCTCCACTTT. This chain links TRBV6-2 or TRBV6-3 with TRBJ1-6; tentatively, D is TRBD1 (5 bases). This CDR3 comprises 16 residues. The germline gives CDR1 MNHEY, CDR2 SVGEGT. V was cut by 0 bases and J by 2 bases, with 8 bases left in between.

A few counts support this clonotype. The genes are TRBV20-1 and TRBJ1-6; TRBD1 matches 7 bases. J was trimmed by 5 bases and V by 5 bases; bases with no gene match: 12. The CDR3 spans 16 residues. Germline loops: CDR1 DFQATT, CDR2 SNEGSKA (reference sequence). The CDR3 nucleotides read TGCAGTGCTCTAGGGGGCTTACAGGGGAATAATTCACCCCTCCACTTT. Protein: CSALGGLQGNNSPLHF.

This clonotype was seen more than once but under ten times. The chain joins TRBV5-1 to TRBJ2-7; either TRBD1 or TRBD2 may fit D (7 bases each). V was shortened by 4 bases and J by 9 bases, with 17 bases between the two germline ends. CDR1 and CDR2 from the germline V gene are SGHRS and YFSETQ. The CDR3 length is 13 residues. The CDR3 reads CASSEGGGGVQYF. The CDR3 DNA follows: TGCGCCAGCAGCGAGGGAGGGGGCGGCGTGCAGTACTTC.

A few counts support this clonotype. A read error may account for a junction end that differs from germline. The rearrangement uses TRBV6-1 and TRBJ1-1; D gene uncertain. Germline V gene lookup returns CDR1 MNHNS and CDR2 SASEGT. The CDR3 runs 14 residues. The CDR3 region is CTTEPSWANTEAFF. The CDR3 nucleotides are TGCACCACTGAGCCGAGCTGGGCGAACACTGAAGCTTTCTTT.

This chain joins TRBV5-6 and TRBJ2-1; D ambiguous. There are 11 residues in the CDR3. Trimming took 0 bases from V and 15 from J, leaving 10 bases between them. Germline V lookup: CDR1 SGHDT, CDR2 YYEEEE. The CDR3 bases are TGTGCCAGCAGCTTGGCCGGTTTGTGGTTCTTC. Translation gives CASSLAGLWFF.

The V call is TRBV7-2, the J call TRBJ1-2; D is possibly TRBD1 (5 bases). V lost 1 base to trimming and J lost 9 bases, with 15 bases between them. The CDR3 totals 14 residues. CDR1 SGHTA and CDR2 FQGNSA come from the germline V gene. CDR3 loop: CASSLDVGARSYTF. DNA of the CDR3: TGTGCCAGCAGCTTAGATGTCGGGGCGCGAAGCTACACCTTC.